The present T cell receptor (beta chain) was sequenced within a study of cytomegalovirus exposure and HLA in healthy donors. The CDR3 is 15 amino acids. V lost 3 bases and J 2 bases, leaving 13 bases between the germline ends. The germline V gene has CDR1 MNHEY and CDR2 SMNVEV (reference sequence). Libraries were prepared by immunoSEQ multiplex PCR; TCRdb keeps only in-frame clonotypes and omits some of them. Altogether 60,000 to 80,000 clones are present, around four fifths being singletons, with the ten largest covering around 2.9%. The origin of this receptor is a man in his thirties or forties in good health and CMV-seronegative. Sequences were obtained from PBMCs. This rearrangement joins TRBV27 to TRBJ1-2, with D perhaps matching TRBD1 (6 bases). The CDR3 reads CASSFSQGLNYGYTF. The DNA of the CDR3 is TGTGCCAGCAGTTTCTCACAGGGTCTCAACTATGGCTACACCTTC.